Listed below are T cell receptor beta chains from one sample, sequenced in a study of molecular identifiers for immune sequencing clone quantification. TCRdb used MiXCR to reprocess the PCR reads, holding one entry per CDR3 protein. The repertoire holds about 640,000 distinct CDR3 sequences, with about 20% as singletons. The sample was naive CD8+ T cells from blood, with Jurkat cell RNA spiked in. These TCRs come from a human donor in good health. Some libraries in this study had Jurkat cell RNA spiked in. The CDR3 runs from the conserved cysteine through the conserved F or W. Each record gives: J gene, CDR3 length, D gene, clone size, V gene, CDR3 protein, CDR3 DNA. The D gene is left open where the match is weak. Some rows have no size entry. The others give once, few or many, or a class for an expanded clone.

TRBJ1-6 14 NA many TRBV4-1 CASSRSSGDSPLHF TGCGCCAGCAGCCGCTCCTCCGGAGATTCACCCCTCCACTTT
TRBJ2-7 16 TRBD2 many TRBV7-9 CASSPEPLAGVEKQYF TGTGCCAGCAGCCCTGAGCCACTAGCGGGAGTGGAGAAGCAGTACTTC
TRBJ2-3 16 NA few TRBV10-1 CASSDNSSLRPDTQYF TGCGCCAGCAGTGACAATAGTAGCCTTCGTCCAGATACGCAGTATTTT
TRBJ1-1 15 NA few TRBV20-1 CSARTLYGGNTEAFF TGCAGTGCTAGGACCCTTTATGGGGGGAACACTGAAGCTTTCTTT
TRBJ2-3 13 TRBD1 once TRBV7-2 CASSQGVGYTQYF TGTGCCAGCAGCCAGGGGGTGGGTTATACGCAGTATTTT
TRBJ2-2 19 NA few TRBV6-2/TRBV6-3 CASSYSPKPEQGNTGELFF TGTGCCAGCAGTTACTCGCCTAAACCGGAACAGGGCAACACCGGGGAGCTGTTTTTT
TRBJ2-7 14 NA many TRBV20-1 CSARDLSGSHEQYF TGCAGTGCTAGAGATCTGTCGGGGTCCCACGAGCAGTACTTC
TRBJ2-5 15 TRBD1 many TRBV28 CASSPWTGGTKTQYF TGTGCCAGCAGTCCCTGGACAGGGGGCACAAAGACCCAGTACTTC
TRBJ2-5 14 NA NA TRBV6-2/TRBV6-3 CASSSAHLGETQYF TGTGCCAGCAGTTCGGCCCATCTGGGGGAGACCCAGTACTTC
TRBJ2-1 13 NA few TRBV10-3 CAISEGTNNEQFF TGTGCCATCAGTGAGGGGACCAACAATGAGCAGTTCTTC
TRBJ2-7 13 TRBD1 many TRBV28 CASRSTGDYEQYF TGTGCCAGCAGATCAACAGGGGACTACGAGCAGTACTTC
TRBJ2-7 14 TRBD1 many TRBV20-1 CSAPIGDRAYEQYF TGCAGTGCCCCCATCGGGGACAGAGCCTACGAGCAGTACTTC
TRBJ2-2 17 TRBD1 few TRBV20-1 CSARSYQGAGNTGELFF TGCAGTGCTAGATCTTACCAGGGGGCCGGGAACACCGGGGAGCTGTTTTTT
TRBJ2-3 15 NA many TRBV20-1 CSASKSGFSPYTQYF TGCAGTGCTAGCAAATCAGGCTTTTCACCCTATACGCAGTATTTT
TRBJ1-2 15 NA many TRBV4-1 CASSQVVSGGNGYTF TGCGCCAGCAGCCAAGTGGTTTCGGGGGGCAATGGCTACACCTTC
TRBJ2-4 13 TRBD1 many TRBV20-1 CSGLTGVENIQYF TGCAGTGGTCTGACAGGGGTCGAAAACATTCAGTACTTC
TRBJ1-1 13 TRBD1 many TRBV11-2 CASSLDRETEAFF TGTGCCAGCAGTTTGGACAGGGAAACTGAAGCTTTCTTT
TRBJ1-2 15 NA few TRBV4-3 CASSQGGRGGYGYTF TGCGCCAGCAGCCAAGGAGGTCGTGGCGGCTATGGCTACACCTTC
TRBJ2-3 18 TRBD1 NA TRBV12-3/TRBV12-4 CASSLVLGGRGRTDTQYF TGTGCCAGCAGTTTAGTTTTGGGGGGCAGGGGGCGCACAGATACGCAGTATTTT
TRBJ2-7 13 NA NA TRBV20-1 CGARGRLGYEQYF TGCGGTGCTAGAGGCAGGCTAGGATACGAGCAGTACTTC
TRBJ1-5 14 NA many TRBV7-8 CASSWGRLGQPQHF TGTGCCAGCAGCTGGGGGAGGCTCGGGCAGCCCCAGCATTTT
TRBJ2-1 11 NA many TRBV24-1 CATSDSGSQFF TGTGCCACCAGTGATTCGGGGAGTCAGTTCTTC
TRBJ2-3 16 NA many TRBV6-2/TRBV6-3 CASSYGTGAITDTQYF TGTGCCAGCAGTTACGGGACGGGGGCCATAACAGATACGCAGTATTTT
TRBJ1-1 14 NA many TRBV28 CASSPGSPRAEAFF TGTGCCAGCAGTCCCGGGTCCCCCAGGGCTGAAGCTTTCTTT
TRBJ2-5 16 TRBD1 many TRBV7-8 CASSRKRQGMGETQYF TGTGCCAGCAGCCGGAAGCGACAGGGTATGGGGGAGACCCAGTACTTC
TRBJ1-5 15 NA many TRBV4-2 CASSQENLGNQPQHF TGTGCCAGCAGCCAAGAAAATTTAGGCAATCAGCCCCAGCATTTT
TRBJ1-6 15 NA few TRBV27 CASSLVLAVNSPLHF TGTGCCAGCAGTTTGGTACTCGCCGTAAATTCACCCCTCCACTTT
TRBJ1-1 11 TRBD1 NA TRBV30 CAWIRGTEAFF TGTGCCTGGATCAGGGGGACTGAAGCTTTCTTT
TRBJ2-1 18 NA NA TRBV29-1 CSVDGVRRVSNSYNEQFF TGCAGCGTTGATGGGGTTCGGAGGGTTTCTAACTCCTACAATGAGCAGTTCTTC
TRBJ2-3 16 NA many TRBV7-9 CASSPPPGSGSDTQYF TGTGCCAGCAGCCCCCCCCCGGGGTCTGGCTCAGATACGCAGTATTTT
TRBJ2-7 17 TRBD2 many TRBV20-1 CSARDSIGTSGSYEQYF TGCAGTGCTAGAGATTCAATAGGGACTAGCGGTTCCTACGAGCAGTACTTC
TRBJ1-5 13 NA many TRBV4-1 CASSQSLNQPQHF TGCGCCAGCAGCCAAAGTCTCAATCAGCCCCAGCATTTT
TRBJ1-1 14 NA many TRBV6-4 CASSEVFLRTEAFF TGTGCCAGCAGTGAGGTTTTTTTGAGGACTGAAGCTTTCTTT
TRBJ1-2 14 NA many TRBV29-1 CSVEVISLVYGYTF TGCAGCGTTGAAGTAATCAGTTTGGTCTATGGCTACACCTTC
TRBJ2-1 15 NA many TRBV6-6 CASSAGMSSYNEQFF TGTGCCAGCAGCGCAGGGATGAGCTCCTACAATGAGCAGTTCTTC
TRBJ2-3 16 TRBD2 many TRBV12-3/TRBV12-4 CASSLGAAGGRDTQYF TGTGCCAGCAGTTTAGGAGCAGCGGGAGGGCGAGATACGCAGTATTTT
TRBJ1-1 12 NA many TRBV5-1 CASSFAGPEAFF TGCGCCAGCAGCTTCGCGGGCCCTGAAGCTTTCTTT
TRBJ2-3 15 TRBD1 many TRBV12-3/TRBV12-4 CASSSTGTGPDTQYF TGTGCCAGCAGTTCCACCGGGACAGGGCCAGATACGCAGTATTTT
TRBJ2-7 14 NA NA TRBV4-1 CASSLMAGSYEQYF TGCGCCAGCAGCCTGATGGCGGGGAGCTACGAGCAGTACTTC
TRBJ2-2 17 TRBD2 NA TRBV5-4 CASSPLAGGEGTGELFF TGTGCCAGCAGCCCACTAGCGGGGGGAGAGGGCACCGGGGAGCTGTTTTTT
TRBJ2-2 15 NA NA TRBV5-3 CASSLRQAGTGELFF TGTGCCAGCAGCTTGAGACAGGCGGGCACCGGGGAGCTGTTTTTT
TRBJ1-5 13 TRBD1 many TRBV19 CASAGTVPQPQHF TGTGCCAGTGCCGGGACAGTTCCTCAGCCCCAGCATTTT
TRBJ2-1 20 TRBD2 few TRBV7-9 CASSLTSGTSGGRSYNEQFF TGTGCCAGCAGCCTTACCTCCGGGACTAGCGGGGGTCGGTCCTACAATGAGCAGTTCTTC
TRBJ2-1 15 TRBD2 NA TRBV19 CASTFSSGGTSEQFF TGTGCCTCCACGTTTAGTAGCGGGGGGACGAGTGAGCAGTTCTTC
TRBJ2-7 14 NA NA TRBV29-1 CSVEDPSEDYEQYF TGCAGCGTTGAAGATCCTTCCGAGGACTACGAGCAGTACTTC
TRBJ1-2 14 NA few TRBV20-1 CSARDRGENYGYTF TGCAGTGCTAGGGATCGGGGGGAAAACTATGGCTACACCTTC
TRBJ2-3 17 NA many TRBV6-2/TRBV6-3 CASSSTWTRVDTDTQYF TGTGCCAGCAGTTCAACCTGGACACGAGTCGACACAGATACGCAGTATTTT
TRBJ1-1 12 NA many TRBV7-2 CASSLVGPDAFF TGTGCCAGCAGCTTGGTCGGACCTGACGCTTTCTTT
TRBJ2-7 16 TRBD2 once TRBV4-3 CTSSQDRLASGGEQYF TGCACCAGCAGCCAAGATCGATTGGCTAGCGGGGGAGAGCAGTACTTC
TRBJ2-1 16 TRBD2 NA TRBV4-3 CASSQDAGGRASEQFF TGCGCCAGCAGCCAAGACGCGGGAGGAAGGGCAAGTGAGCAGTTCTTC
TRBJ2-5 14 NA once TRBV6-5 CATLSTGCGETQYF TGTGCCACCCTCAGCACAGGGTGTGGAGAGACCCAGTACTTC
TRBJ2-7 13 TRBD2 many TRBV29-1 CSVETSGAYEQYF TGCAGCGTCGAGACTAGCGGAGCCTACGAGCAGTACTTC
TRBJ2-3 16 NA many TRBV24-1 CATSDYPGTSTDTQYF TGTGCCACCAGTGACTACCCTGGGACTAGCACAGATACGCAGTATTTT
TRBJ1-3 15 NA many TRBV28 CASSLTRSSGNTIYF TGTGCCAGCAGTTTGACGCGGAGCTCTGGAAACACCATATATTTT